The clone carrying this T cell receptor beta chain showed up many times. This sample is part of a study of low-dose radiotherapy and immunotherapy resistance in tumors. Whole-study context: Aspirin was taken orally at 300 mg daily by patients, and this continued for four cycles from cycle 1 day 1.

With V trimmed by 4 bases and J by 0 bases, 2 bases remained unmatched. CDR3 length: 14 amino acids. Germline CDR1 reads SGHVS; CDR2 reads FQNEAQ. First-strand cDNA used TRAV- and TRBV-specific primers, covering alpha and beta chains. Both a constant-region primer and a V-primer adapter served to amplify TCRs across roughly 20 PCR cycles. TCRdb recomputed calls from the reads with MiXCR, one row per CDR3 protein. The table shows tens of thousands of distinct CDR3 sequences, with about 23% occurring only once. The sample's time point: before trial treatment. The TCR comes from a male donor with prostate cancer. Specimen: PBMCs, collected before treatment. The gene calls are TRBV7-8 and TRBJ2-7; 8 bases align to TRBD1. The chain's CDR3 is CASSWDRSSYEQYF. The CDR3 DNA reads TGTGCCAGCAGCTGGGACAGGTCCTCCTACGAGCAGTACTTC.